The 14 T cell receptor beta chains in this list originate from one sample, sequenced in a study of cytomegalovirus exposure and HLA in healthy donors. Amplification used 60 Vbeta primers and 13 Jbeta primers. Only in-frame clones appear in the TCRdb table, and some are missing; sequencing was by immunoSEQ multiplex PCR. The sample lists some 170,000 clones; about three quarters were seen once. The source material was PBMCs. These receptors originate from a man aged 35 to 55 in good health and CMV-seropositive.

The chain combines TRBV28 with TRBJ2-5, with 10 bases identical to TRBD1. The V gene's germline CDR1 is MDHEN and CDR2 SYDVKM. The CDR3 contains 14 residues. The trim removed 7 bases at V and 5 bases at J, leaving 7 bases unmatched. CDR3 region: CASNDRGLFETQYF. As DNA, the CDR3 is TGTGCCAGCAATGACAGGGGGCTTTTTGAGACCCAGTACTTC.

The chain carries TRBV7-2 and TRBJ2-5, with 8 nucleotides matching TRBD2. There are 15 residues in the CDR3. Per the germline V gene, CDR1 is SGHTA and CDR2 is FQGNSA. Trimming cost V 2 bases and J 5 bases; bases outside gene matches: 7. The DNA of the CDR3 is TGTGCCAGCAGCTTAAAGTTTAGCGGGATTGAGACCCAGTACTTC. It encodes CASSLKFSGIETQYF.

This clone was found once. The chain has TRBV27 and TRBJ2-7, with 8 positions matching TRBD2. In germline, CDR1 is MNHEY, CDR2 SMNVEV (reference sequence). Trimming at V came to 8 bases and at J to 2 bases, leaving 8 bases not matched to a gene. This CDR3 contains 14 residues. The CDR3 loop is CASRNSGTPYEQYF. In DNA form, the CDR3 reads TGTGCCAGCCGAAATAGCGGGACTCCCTACGAGCAGTACTTC.

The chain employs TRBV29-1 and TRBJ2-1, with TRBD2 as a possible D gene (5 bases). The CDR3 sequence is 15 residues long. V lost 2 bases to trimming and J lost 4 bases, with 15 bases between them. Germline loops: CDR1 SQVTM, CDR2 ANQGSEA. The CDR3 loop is CSVERTPTRYNEQFF. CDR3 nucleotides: TGCAGCGTTGAACGGACTCCCACCCGATACAATGAGCAGTTCTTC.

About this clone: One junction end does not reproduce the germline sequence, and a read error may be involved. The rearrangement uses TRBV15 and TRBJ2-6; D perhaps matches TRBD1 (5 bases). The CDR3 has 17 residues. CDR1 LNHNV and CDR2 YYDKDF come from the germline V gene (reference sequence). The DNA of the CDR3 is TGTGCCACCAGCAGAGGCGGCAGGCCAGCTGGGGCCAACGGCCTGACTTTC. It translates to CATSRGGRPAGANGLTF.

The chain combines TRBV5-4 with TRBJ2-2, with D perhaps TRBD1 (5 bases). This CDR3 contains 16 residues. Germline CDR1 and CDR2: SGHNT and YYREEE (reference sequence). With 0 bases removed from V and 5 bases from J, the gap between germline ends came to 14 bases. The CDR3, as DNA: TGTGCCAGCAGCTTGGAACAGGACCCGGCAACCGGGGAGCTGTTTTTT. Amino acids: CASSLEQDPATGELFF.

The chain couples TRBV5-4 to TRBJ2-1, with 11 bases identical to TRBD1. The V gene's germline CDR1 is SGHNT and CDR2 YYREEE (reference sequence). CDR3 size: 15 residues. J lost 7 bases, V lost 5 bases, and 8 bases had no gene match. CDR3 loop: CASSIRDRGKNEQFF. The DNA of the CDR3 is TGTGCCAGCAGTATCCGGGACAGGGGGAAAAATGAGCAGTTCTTC.

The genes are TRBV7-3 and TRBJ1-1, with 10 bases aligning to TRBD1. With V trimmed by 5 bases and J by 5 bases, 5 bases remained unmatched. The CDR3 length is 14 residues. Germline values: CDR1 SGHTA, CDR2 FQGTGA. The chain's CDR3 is CASSEGQGTTEAFF. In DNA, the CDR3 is TGTGCCAGCAGCGAGGGACAGGGGACAACTGAAGCTTTCTTT.

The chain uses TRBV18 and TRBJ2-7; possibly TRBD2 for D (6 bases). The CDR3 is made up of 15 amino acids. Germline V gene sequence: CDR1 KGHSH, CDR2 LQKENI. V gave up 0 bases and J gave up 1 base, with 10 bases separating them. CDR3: CASSPPGGRSYEQYF. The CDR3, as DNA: TGTGCCAGCTCACCACCGGGAGGAAGATCCTACGAGCAGTACTTC.

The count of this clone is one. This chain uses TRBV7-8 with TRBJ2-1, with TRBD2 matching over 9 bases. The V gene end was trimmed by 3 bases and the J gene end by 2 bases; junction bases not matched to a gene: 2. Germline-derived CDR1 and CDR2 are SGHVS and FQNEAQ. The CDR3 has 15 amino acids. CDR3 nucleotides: TGTGCCAGCAGCTTGACTAGCGGCACCTACAATGAGCAGTTCTTC. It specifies CASSLTSGTYNEQFF.

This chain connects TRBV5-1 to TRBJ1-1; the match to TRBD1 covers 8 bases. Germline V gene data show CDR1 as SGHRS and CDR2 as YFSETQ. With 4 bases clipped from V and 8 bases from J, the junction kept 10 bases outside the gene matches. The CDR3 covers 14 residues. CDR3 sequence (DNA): TGCGCCAGCAGCAGGTGGACAGGGCCTACAGAAGCTTTCTTT. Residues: CASSRWTGPTEAFF.

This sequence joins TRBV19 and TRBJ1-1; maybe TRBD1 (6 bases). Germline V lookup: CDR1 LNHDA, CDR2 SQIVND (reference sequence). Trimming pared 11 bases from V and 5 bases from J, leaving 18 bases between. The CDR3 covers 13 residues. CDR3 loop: CASHRERETEAFF. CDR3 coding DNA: TGTGCCTCACACAGGGAGAGAGAGACTGAAGCTTTCTTT.

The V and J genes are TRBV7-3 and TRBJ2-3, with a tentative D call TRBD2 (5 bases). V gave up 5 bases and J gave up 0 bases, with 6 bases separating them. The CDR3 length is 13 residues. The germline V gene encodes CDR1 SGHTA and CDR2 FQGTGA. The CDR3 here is CASSERSTDTQYF. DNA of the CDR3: TGTGCCAGCAGCGAGCGGAGCACAGATACGCAGTATTTT.

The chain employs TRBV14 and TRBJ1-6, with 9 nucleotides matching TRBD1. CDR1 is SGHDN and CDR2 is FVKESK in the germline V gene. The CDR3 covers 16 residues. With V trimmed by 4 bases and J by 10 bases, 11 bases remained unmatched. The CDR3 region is CASSPLQGAGRSPLHF. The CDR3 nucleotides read TGTGCCAGCAGCCCCCTACAGGGGGCAGGTCGGTCACCCCTCCACTTT.